A single sample is the source of the 17 T cell receptor beta chains below, sequenced in a study of graft-versus-host responses after intestinal transplantation. The table came from immunoSEQ multiplex PCR; TCRdb's copy has only in-frame clones and leaves some out. The profile covers over 85,000 clones, with 80% to 95% appearing a single time and roughly 0.49% taken by the ten largest. Antigens for these TCRs are unknown. Sequencing was performed on unstimulated CD8+ T cells sorted from spleen or lymph node cells, taken before intestinal transplant. The receptors shown here come from a human donor who received an intestinal transplant.

In DNA form, the CDR3 reads TGTGCCAGCAGTGAAGGGTTCTGGTCGGGAGGGACCGATACGCAGTATTTT. This encodes CASSEGFWSGGTDTQYF. The chain is built from TRBV6-1 and TRBJ2-3; 8 bases agree with TRBD2. CDR1 MNHNS and CDR2 SASEGT come from the germline V gene. J lost 6 bases, V lost 1 base, and 12 bases had no gene match. The CDR3 sequence is 17 residues long.

The V gene is TRBV4-2, the J gene TRBJ1-2; tentatively, D is TRBD1 (6 bases). Germline V CDR1 and CDR2: LGHNA, YNFKEQ. The CDR3 runs to 12 residues. Trimming removed 4 bases at V and 6 bases at J, with 9 bases between. The DNA of the CDR3 is TGTGCCAGCAGCCCCCCAGGGGATGGCTACACCTTC. Residues: CASSPPGDGYTF.

This chain uses TRBV12-5 with TRBJ1-5, with 8 positions matching TRBD1. The J segment lost 6 bases and the V segment lost 4 bases, leaving 8 bases of the junction unmatched. The CDR3 consists of 15 residues. CDR1 LGHNT and CDR2 FRNRAP come from the germline V gene. The CDR3 DNA follows: TGTGCTAGTGGTTCCGGTCTACAGGGGGGTCAGCCCCAGCATTTT. Its translation is CASGSGLQGGQPQHF.

This clone was counted a single time. The same CDR3 also results from other DNA sequences found in this sample. The V and J genes are TRBV27 and TRBJ1-5; the D is unclear. Germline V gene data show CDR1 as MNHEY and CDR2 as SMNVEV (reference sequence). The CDR3 contains 13 residues. V was cut by 3 bases and J by 4 bases, with 7 bases left in between. The CDR3 loop is CASSFGRNQPQHF. CDR3 in DNA: TGTGCCAGCAGTTTTGGGAGGAATCAGCCCCAGCATTTT.

The genes are TRBV6-6 and TRBJ2-3, with 10 bases fitting TRBD1. The CDR3 contains 15 residues. CDR1 is MNHNY, CDR2 SVGAGI, per germline (reference sequence). V shed 2 bases, J shed 9 bases, and the junction held 8 bases outside the gene matches. The CDR3 sequence is CASSYSTQGQGTQYF. Written as DNA, the CDR3 is TGTGCCAGCAGTTACAGTACACAGGGACAGGGGACGCAGTATTTT.

This rearrangement joins TRBV4-1 to TRBJ2-7; perhaps TRBD1 as D (6 bases). Deletions cut 0 bases from V and 0 bases from J, with 12 bases between. The CDR3 contains 16 residues. Germline assignment: CDR1 MGHRA and CDR2 YSYEKL. CDR3 amino acids: CASSQDDRSHSYEQYF. The CDR3 nucleotides read TGCGCCAGCAGCCAAGATGACAGGTCCCACTCCTACGAGCAGTACTTC.

The V and J genes are TRBV7-9 and TRBJ1-1; possibly TRBD1 for D (6 bases). Trimming removed 5 bases at V and 0 bases at J, with 13 bases between. The CDR3 runs 15 residues. CDR1 and CDR2 (germline): SEHNR, FQNEAQ (reference sequence). The CDR3, as DNA: TGTGCCAGCAGCCTCACCGGGACACTGAACACTGAAGCTTTCTTT. Amino acids: CASSLTGTLNTEAFF.

This sequence joins TRBV19 and TRBJ2-1; D gene ambiguous. Germline-derived CDR1 and CDR2 are LNHDA and SQIVND (reference sequence). The CDR3 is made up of 14 amino acids. V was clipped by 3 bases and J by 6 bases, with 12 bases between them. CDR3 protein: CASSMNGPGNEQFF. The DNA for the CDR3 is TGTGCCAGTAGTATGAACGGCCCGGGCAATGAGCAGTTCTTC.

This chain joins TRBV19 and TRBJ1-1; a possible D gene is TRBD1 (5 bases). Trimming pared 5 bases from V and 0 bases from J, leaving 10 bases between. Germline assignment: CDR1 LNHDA and CDR2 SQIVND (reference sequence). The CDR3 is 14 amino acids. The CDR3 sequence: CASSGGTVNTEAFF. The CDR3, as DNA: TGTGCCAGTAGTGGGGGGACGGTGAACACTGAAGCTTTCTTT.

This chain links TRBV4-3 with TRBJ2-7; TRBD2 agrees at 7 bases. CDR1 LGHNA and CDR2 YSLEER come from the germline V gene. The junction had 13 bases not matched to a gene; V was cut back by 5 bases and J by 3 bases. The CDR3 runs to 16 residues. DNA for the CDR3: TGCGCCAGCAGCGCGGCCCCAGTCGGGGGGATCTACGAGCAGTACTTC. It is translated as CASSAAPVGGIYEQYF.

The chain is built from TRBV4-1 and TRBJ2-7, with TRBD1 matching over 7 bases. Looked up from germline, CDR1 is MGHRA and CDR2 is YSYEKL. CDR3 length equals 14 residues. V lost 3 bases, J lost 3 bases, and 5 bases stayed unmatched. CDR3 in DNA: TGCGCCAGCAGCCAGGAACAGGGGAGCTACGAGCAGTACTTC. This translates into CASSQEQGSYEQYF.

J is TRBJ1-2 and V is TRBV2; D remains unclear. In germline, CDR1 is SNHLY, CDR2 FYNNEI. The germline V and J ends were trimmed by 2 bases and 7 bases, with 17 bases remaining between them. This CDR3 has 15 residues. CDR3 sequence (DNA): TGTGCCAGCAGTGAAAGTGTTGGACTCAGCTTTGGCTACACCTTC. It specifies CASSESVGLSFGYTF.

The gene calls are TRBV4-3 and TRBJ2-3; TRBD2 matches at 8 bases. The length of the CDR3 is 15 residues. J lost 8 bases, V lost 4 bases, and 11 bases had no gene match. The germline V gene has CDR1 LGHNA and CDR2 YSLEER. CDR3 residues: CASSPTSAGGGTQYF. CDR3 nucleotide sequence: TGCGCCAGCAGCCCGACTAGCGCCGGAGGGGGTACGCAGTATTTT.

A single count supports this clone. The V and J genes are TRBV4-1 and TRBJ2-4; TRBD2 matches 8 bases. Germline V lookup: CDR1 MGHRA, CDR2 YSYEKL. Trimming at V came to 3 bases and at J to 7 bases, leaving 11 bases not matched to a gene. The CDR3 is 16 residues long. The CDR3 coding sequence is TGCGCCAGCAGCCACCCGGGACTAGGTTCTTCGAACATTCAGTACTTC. Residues: CASSHPGLGSSNIQYF.

The V and J genes are TRBV10-3 and TRBJ2-2; TRBD2 aligns across 8 bases. Germline assignment: CDR1 ENHRY and CDR2 SYGVKD. The ends lost 3 bases at V and 9 bases at J; junction bases unmatched: 9. The CDR3 has 15 residues. CDR3 nucleotide sequence: TGTGCCATCAGTGACGCCAAGCGGGAGTCGCGGGAGCTGTTTTTT. Its translation: CAISDAKRESRELFF.

The genes are TRBV28 and TRBJ2-7, with D maybe TRBD1 (6 bases). The CDR3 loop spans 14 amino acids. Trimming took 6 bases from V and 0 from J, leaving 12 bases between them. Germline V gene sequence: CDR1 MDHEN, CDR2 SYDVKM. The CDR3 DNA follows: TGTGCCAGCAGCCGTACAGGGTCCTCCTACGAGCAGTACTTC. Translating it yields CASSRTGSSYEQYF.

J is TRBJ2-1 and V is TRBV5-6; 8 positions agree with TRBD1. The CDR3 totals 13 residues. The germline gives CDR1 SGHDT, CDR2 YYEEEE. The J segment lost 5 bases and the V segment lost 5 bases, leaving 3 bases of the junction unmatched. CDR3 residues: CASRGGQDNEQFF. CDR3 sequence (DNA): TGTGCCAGCAGGGGGGGACAGGACAATGAGCAGTTCTTC.